This TCR beta chain is drawn from a study of CD8 T cells in Susac syndrome. After extraction with the RNeasy kit, roughly 0.45 to 1 ug of the RNA was reverse transcribed using random hexamers. An immunoSEQ multiplex PCR amplified TCR beta CDR3 over 54 Vbeta and 13 Jbeta. TCRdb ran MiXCR on the immunoSEQ multiplex PCR reads and lists one entry per CDR3 protein. The sample yields around 160,000 distinct CDR3 sequences, 94% seen once. Germline V gene sequence: CDR1 KGHSH, CDR2 LQKENI. The CDR3 runs 15 residues. The V end lost 3 bases, the J end lost 1 base, and 10 bases lay between the germline ends. Sequencing of TCR beta was performed on blood CD8+ T cells and on blood CD4+ T cells.

The TCR originated in a human donor with multiple sclerosis. This chain connects TRBV18 to TRBJ1-3; unclear D gene. Sequenced material: CD4+ T cells from PBMCs. Written as DNA, the CDR3 is TGTGCCAGCTCACCGACCGCTAGATCTGGAAACACCATATATTTT. Translating gives CASSPTARSGNTIYF.